The 22 T cell receptor beta chains in this list originate from one sample, sequenced in a study of blood T cell repertoires in COVID-19. This table comes from immunoSEQ multiplex PCR, and its TCRdb copy is limited to in-frame clones, with some not included. The table has 150,000 or so clones, around 85% seen once; the top ten hold 2.4%. Sequenced sample: peripheral blood. These receptor sequences come from a woman between 70 and 85 years old with acute or convalescent COVID-19.

The genes are TRBV6-5 and TRBJ1-1, with no clear D. Germline-derived CDR1 and CDR2 are MNHEY and SVGAGI. V lost 5 bases to trimming and J lost 5 bases, with 18 bases between them. The length of the CDR3 is 15 residues. The CDR3 sequence is CASSLKDGGSTEAFF. The CDR3, as DNA: TGTGCCAGCAGTCTTAAAGACGGCGGGTCAACTGAAGCTTTCTTT.

In this sample, this clone turned up once. The V gene is TRBV6-6, the J gene TRBJ2-7, with a tentative D call TRBD2 (5 bases). Trimming shortened V by 5 bases and J by 5 bases, and 13 bases separated the two germline ends. The CDR3 consists of 13 residues. Germline lookup yields CDR1 MNHNY and CDR2 SVGAGI (reference sequence). CDR3 bases: TGTGCCAGCAGTACCACGACACTAGACGAGCAGTACGTC. Translation gives CASSTTTLDEQYV.

V gene TRBV19 combines with J gene TRBJ2-2, with 9 bases fitting TRBD2. V lost 4 bases and J lost 0; bases outside the gene matches: 6. The CDR3 is made up of 17 amino acids. CDR1 and CDR2 from the germline V gene are LNHDA and SQIVND (reference sequence). CDR3 region: CASSTRGGGANTGELFF. CDR3 coding DNA: TGTGCCAGTAGTACCCGAGGCGGGGGGGCGAACACCGGGGAGCTGTTTTTT.

The CDR3 region is CASKEDSFNEKLFF. CDR3 DNA sequence: TGTGCCAGCAAAGAAGACAGCTTTAATGAAAAACTGTTTTTT. This chain connects TRBV6-4 to TRBJ1-4, with TRBD1 as a possible D gene (5 bases). The ends were cut back, 7 bases at V and 4 bases at J, with 13 bases in the middle. The CDR3 extends over 14 amino acids. Per the germline V gene, CDR1 is MRHNA and CDR2 is SNTAGT.

The genes are TRBV7-6 and TRBJ2-5, with D perhaps TRBD2 (6 bases). The CDR3 totals 15 residues. CDR1 and CDR2 (germline): SGHVS, FNYEAQ. Trimming removed 5 bases from V and 0 bases from J, with 13 bases in between. The DNA of the CDR3 is TGTGCCAGCAGCCCCCCGACTAGTTACCAAGAGACCCAGTACTTC. Translated: CASSPPTSYQETQYF.

The chain joins TRBV6-2 or TRBV6-3 to TRBJ1-4; no clear D. V dropped 4 bases and J dropped 6 bases, with 12 bases sitting between them. The CDR3 sequence is 14 residues long. Germline loops: CDR1 MNHEY, CDR2 SVGEGT. This chain's CDR3 is CASSFRYPDEKLFF. The CDR3 DNA reads TGTGCCAGCAGTTTTCGGTACCCGGATGAAAAACTGTTTTTT.

The rearrangement links TRBV27 to TRBJ2-1; the match to TRBD2 covers 9 bases. Germline V lookup: CDR1 MNHEY, CDR2 SMNVEV (reference sequence). The J segment lost 6 bases and the V segment lost 6 bases, leaving 9 bases of the junction unmatched. CDR3 length equals 15 residues. In DNA, the CDR3 is TGTGCCAGCAGCCCAGGGACTAGCAGGCCCAATGAGCAGTTCTTC. Its translation: CASSPGTSRPNEQFF.

The count of this clone is one. The chain combines TRBV6-5 with TRBJ2-7; a weak D match, TRBD1 (7 bases). V lost 7 bases and J 2 bases, leaving 15 bases between the germline ends. Germline lookup yields CDR1 MNHEY and CDR2 SVGAGI. CDR3 length: 14 residues. The CDR3 is CASIGRQGAYEQYF. CDR3 bases: TGTGCCAGCATAGGGAGGCAGGGGGCCTACGAGCAGTACTTC.

This sequence joins TRBV5-1 and TRBJ2-3, with TRBD1 matching 9 bases. V trimming: 0 bases; J trimming: 0 bases; junction bases outside the gene matches: 5. Germline V gene lookup returns CDR1 SGHRS and CDR2 YFSETQ. The CDR3 totals 17 residues. This CDR3 reads CASSLGTGGRSTDTQYF. The CDR3 region has the DNA TGCGCCAGCAGCTTGGGCACAGGGGGCAGGAGCACAGATACGCAGTATTTT.

This chain joins TRBV19 and TRBJ1-1; tentative D call: TRBD1 (6 bases). Germline V CDR1 and CDR2: LNHDA, SQIVND (reference sequence). Trimming took 6 bases from V and 4 from J, leaving 21 bases between them. The CDR3 length is 16 residues. CDR3 region: CASRDHRGSGVTEAFF. CDR3 nucleotides: TGTGCCAGTAGGGACCACCGTGGGTCAGGGGTCACTGAAGCTTTCTTT. Looking up the rest from reference TRBV19 and TRBJ1-1 gives the full variable domain: DGGITQSPKYLFRKEGQNVTLSCEQNLNHDAMYWYRQDPGQGLRLIYYSQIVNDFQKGDIAEGYSVSREKKESFPLTVTSAQKNPTAFYLCASRDHRGSGVTEAFFGQGTRLTVV.

The CDR3 DNA reads as TGTGCCAGCAGCGTCCGAGCTAACTATGGCTACACCTTC. Translation: CASSVRANYGYTF. This sequence joins TRBV27 and TRBJ1-2, with D hard to call. CDR3 size: 13 residues. The V and J ends lost 6 bases and 0 bases respectively, with 8 bases between them. Germline values: CDR1 MNHEY, CDR2 SMNVEV (reference sequence).

In this sample, this clone turned up a few times. Here the CDR3 reads CATSDFRGRAGYGYTF. In DNA, the CDR3 is TGTGCCACCAGTGATTTCCGGGGGAGGGCGGGCTATGGCTACACCTTC. The V call is TRBV24-1, the J call TRBJ1-2, with TRBD1 as a possible D gene (5 bases). Germline V CDR1 and CDR2: KGHDR, SFDVKD. V lost 1 base and J lost 4, with 15 bases in between. This CDR3 has 16 residues.

The chain joins TRBV28 to TRBJ1-2; TRBD1 matches 9 bases. CDR3 length equals 15 residues. CDR1 is MDHEN and CDR2 is SYDVKM in the germline V gene. V trimming: 5 bases; J trimming: 5 bases; junction bases outside the gene matches: 9. This CDR3 reads CASSRTGGVLYGYTF. The CDR3 DNA follows: TGTGCCAGCAGTCGTACAGGGGGCGTCCTTTATGGCTACACCTTC.

The V and J genes are TRBV10-2 and TRBJ1-1; D is ambiguous. Deletions cut 7 bases from V and 5 bases from J, with 20 bases between. Germline values: CDR1 WSHSY, CDR2 SAAADI. This CDR3 is built from 15 residues. CDR3 in amino acids: CASMGSEGVGTEAFF. CDR3 nucleotides: TGCGCCAGCATGGGGTCCGAGGGCGTAGGTACTGAAGCTTTCTTT.

This clone was seen once. J is TRBJ2-3 and V is TRBV10-2; D is possibly TRBD2 (6 bases). V was cut by 6 bases and J by 5 bases, with 12 bases left in between. This CDR3 comprises 13 residues. Germline V gives CDR1 WSHSY, CDR2 SAAADI. The DNA for the CDR3 is TGCGCCAGCAGCCGGGACTGGGGAGATACGCAGTATTTT. Translation: CASSRDWGDTQYF.

This clone came up once. The chain couples TRBV4-3 to TRBJ2-7; a weak D match, TRBD2 (6 bases). CDR3 length: 14 residues. The germline CDR1 and CDR2 sequences are LGHNA and YSLEER. Trimming took off 4 bases at V and 6 bases at J, with 16 bases between the two ends. The CDR3 reads CASSLQVDGGEQYF. The CDR3 DNA reads TGCGCCAGCAGCCTCCAGGTTGACGGGGGCGAGCAGTACTTC.

The rearrangement links TRBV5-1 to TRBJ1-4, with 9 bases that match TRBD1. Trimming at V came to 5 bases and at J to 1 base, leaving 6 bases not matched to a gene. CDR3 size: 16 residues. The germline gives CDR1 SGHRS, CDR2 YFSETQ. In nucleotides, the CDR3 is TGCGCCAGCAGGGAACAGGGGGCGCGAACTAATGAAAAACTGTTTTTT. This translates into CASREQGARTNEKLFF.

The rearrangement links TRBV12-3 or TRBV12-4 to TRBJ2-2, with D uncertain. V lost 6 bases, J lost 4 bases, and 9 bases lay in between. This CDR3 spans 13 amino acids. CDR3 sequence: CASSVRSTGELFF. The CDR3 DNA reads as TGTGCCAGCAGCGTACGGAGCACCGGGGAGCTGTTTTTT.

The gene calls are TRBV6-1 and TRBJ1-2, with D unclear. CDR3 length: 13 residues. Trimming pared 2 bases from V and 7 bases from J, leaving 11 bases between. The germline gives CDR1 MNHNS, CDR2 SASEGT. Here the CDR3 reads CASSETSERGYTF. The CDR3 nucleotides are TGTGCCAGCAGTGAAACGAGTGAGCGTGGCTACACCTTC.

The CDR3 loop reads CASSYGERQPQHF. The CDR3 bases are TGTGCCAGCAGTTACGGGGAGCGTCAGCCCCAGCATTTT. The chain joins TRBV6-5 to TRBJ1-5; unclear D gene. Trimming removed 2 bases at V and 6 bases at J, with 8 bases between. Per germline, CDR1 MNHEY and CDR2 SVGAGI. The CDR3 loop spans 13 amino acids.

The chain recombines TRBV6-5 with TRBJ1-1; D perhaps matches TRBD1 (6 bases). Germline V gene lookup returns CDR1 MNHEY and CDR2 SVGAGI. This CDR3 is built from 13 residues. V dropped 6 bases and J dropped 5 bases, with 13 bases sitting between them. CDR3 sequence reads: CASRYGQKTEAFF. DNA for the CDR3: TGTGCCAGCAGATACGGACAGAAAACTGAAGCTTTCTTT.

This chain joins TRBV4-2 and TRBJ1-1; TRBD1 matches at 10 bases. This CDR3 comprises 15 residues. Germline trimming cut 5 bases from V and 5 bases from J; bases unmatched to any gene: 8. Germline lookup yields CDR1 LGHNA and CDR2 YNFKEQ. CDR3 amino acids: CASSGRTGGMTEAFF. The CDR3 DNA sequence: TGTGCCAGCAGCGGCCGGACAGGGGGGATGACTGAAGCTTTCTTT.